What follows are 26 T cell receptor beta chains derived from one specimen sequenced in a study of regulatory T cells in long-lasting Graves disease. As to time point: newly diagnosed GD, antithyroid drugs for less than 3 months. TCR sequences were obtained from RNA taken from PBMCs. Construction of the TCR beta libraries employed iRepertoire HTBI primers in conjunction with Arm-PCR of CDR3 regions. MiXCR, applied by TCRdb to the multiplex PCR reads, yields one record per CDR3 protein. This table has some 490,000 distinct CDR3 sequences, around 11% appearing once. These data also formed part of another study, on T cells in Graves' hyperthyroidism and ophthalmopathy.

The sequencing used peripheral blood mononuclear cells (PBMCs), collected at new diagnosis, from a patient treated with antithyroid drugs. The receptors shown here come from a woman in her thirties with Graves disease.

As for this clonotype: A much larger clone lies one base from this, so it may be a read error. The CDR3 DNA follows: TGTGTCAGCAGTTATGGAGACGCCTATGGCTACACCTTC. Translation gives CVSSYGDAYGYTF. The chain is built from TRBV6-5 and TRBJ1-2; unclear D gene. The length of the CDR3 is 13 residues. The V gene's germline CDR1 is MNHEY and CDR2 SVGAGI.

The chain carries TRBV15 and TRBJ2-7; D not resolved. Germline-derived CDR1 and CDR2 are LNHNV and YYDKDF (reference sequence). The CDR3 loop spans 13 amino acids. Trimming pared 0 bases from V and 3 bases from J, leaving 6 bases between. The CDR3 coding sequence is TGTGCCACCAGCAGAGAACAAGACTACGAGCAGTACTTC. Its protein is CATSREQDYEQYF.

This clonotype appeared many times. The chain employs TRBV7-9 and TRBJ2-5; weak D call: TRBD2 (5 bases). Between the trimmed V and J ends, which lost 5 bases and 5 bases, there was a span of 12 bases. CDR1 SEHNR and CDR2 FQNEAQ come from the germline V gene (reference sequence). The CDR3 covers 13 residues. The CDR3 protein is CASSPPGWETQYF. CDR3 DNA: TGTGCCAGCAGCCCCCCGGGGTGGGAGACCCAGTACTTC.

This clonotype was picked up a small number of times. This chain connects TRBV6-2 or TRBV6-3 to TRBJ1-1, with a weak D call TRBD1 (5 bases). The CDR3 extends over 16 amino acids. The germline CDR1 and CDR2 sequences are MNHEY and SVGEGT. The germline V and J ends were trimmed by 2 bases and 1 base, with 14 bases remaining between them. CDR3 nucleotide sequence: TGTGCCAGCAGTTACGAGTGGGGAACAGGGAACACTGAAGCTTTCTTT. Its protein product is CASSYEWGTGNTEAFF.

The sample holds a few counts of this clonotype. The V call is TRBV11-3, the J call TRBJ2-2; weak D call: TRBD2 (6 bases). The CDR3 totals 14 residues. Trimming shortened V by 5 bases and J by 5 bases, and 12 bases separated the two germline ends. Germline V gives CDR1 SGHNT, CDR2 YENEEA. In DNA form, the CDR3 reads TGTGCCAGCAGCCCCCGACGGGGGACCGGGGAGCTGTTTTTT. Residues: CASSPRRGTGELFF.

This clonotype showed up many times. V gene TRBV19 combines with J gene TRBJ2-1, with 10 positions matching TRBD2. The germline gives CDR1 LNHDA, CDR2 SQIVND (reference sequence). The CDR3 covers 11 residues. The trim removed 5 bases at V and 15 bases at J, leaving 4 bases unmatched. CDR3 nucleotides: TGTGCCAGTAGTCAAGCGGGAGGGCCGTTCTTC. This sequence encodes CASSQAGGPFF.

This clonotype was counted at least ten times. This sequence joins TRBV20-1 and TRBJ2-7; 7 bases fit TRBD1. The last part of the DNA fits TRBJ2-3 better; the J call may be wrong. CDR1 is DFQATT and CDR2 is SNEGSKA in the germline V gene (reference sequence). This CDR3 is built from 14 residues. Here the CDR3 reads CSASDRRSADTQYF. The CDR3 DNA is TGCAGTGCTTCGGACAGGAGGTCAGCAGATACGCAGTATTTT.

This clonotype was observed at least ten times. This rearrangement joins TRBV11-1 to TRBJ2-5, with TRBD1 identical over 8 bases. The V and J ends lost 2 bases and 1 base, in that order; junction bases with no gene match: 6. CDR1 is SGHAT and CDR2 is FQDESV in the germline V gene (reference sequence). This CDR3 is built from 16 residues. DNA for the CDR3: TGTGCCAGCAGCTTACTGGACAGGGAAATCCAAGAGACCCAGTACTTC. It encodes CASSLLDREIQETQYF.

The V and J genes are TRBV4-1 and TRBJ2-1; D is perhaps TRBD2 (6 bases). CDR3 length: 14 residues. CDR1 and CDR2 from the germline V gene are MGHRA and YSYEKL. The ends were cut back, 0 bases at V and 8 bases at J, with 11 bases in the middle. In DNA form, the CDR3 reads TGCGCCAGCAGCCAAGAGGGGGGATGGGATGAGCAGTTCTTC. Its translation is CASSQEGGWDEQFF.

This clonotype was picked up many times. V gene TRBV15 combines with J gene TRBJ2-7, with TRBD1 identical over 12 bases. CDR3 length: 15 amino acids. The germline CDR1 and CDR2 sequences are LNHNV and YYDKDF (reference sequence). V trimming: 1 base; J trimming: 5 bases; junction bases outside the gene matches: 3. CDR3 protein: CATSRAGTGGHEQYF. DNA for the CDR3: TGTGCCACCAGCAGAGCAGGGACAGGGGGCCACGAGCAGTACTTC.

A remark on this clonotype: An end of the junction differs from the germline gene, which may be a read error. The chain employs TRBV2 and TRBJ2-2, with 11 bases that match TRBD2. This CDR3 spans 15 amino acids. Per the germline V gene, CDR1 is SNHLY and CDR2 is FYNNEI. CDR3 DNA sequence: TGTGCCAGCAGGAGACTAGCGGGAAACACCGGGGAGCTGCTTTTT. Translating it yields CASRRLAGNTGELLF.

This clonotype was found a few times. This sequence may be a read error, since a much larger clone differs from it by one base. The rearrangement links TRBV6-1 to TRBJ2-1; the D is unclear. CDR3 length equals 13 residues. Germline V CDR1 and CDR2: MNHNS, SASEGT. Trimming removed 0 bases at V and 3 bases at J, with 3 bases between. The CDR3 region is CASSEAGYNEQFF. Written as DNA, the CDR3 is TGTGCCAGCAGTGAAGCGGGCTACAATGAGCAGTTCTTC.

V gene TRBV6-5 combines with J gene TRBJ1-2; D perhaps matches TRBD1 (5 bases). The CDR3 sequence is 18 residues long. Trimming pared 4 bases from V and 1 base from J, leaving 22 bases between. Germline V gene data show CDR1 as MNHEY and CDR2 as SVGAGI. As DNA, the CDR3 is TGTGCCAGCAGTTCTCCCCCTGGGAGGGCAGGGAATAACTATGGCTACACCTTC. Amino acid sequence: CASSSPPGRAGNNYGYTF.

This clonotype was counted many times. The rearrangement joins TRBV30 to TRBJ1-1, with D uncertain. This CDR3 has 13 amino acids. Between the trimmed V and J ends, which lost 2 bases and 1 base, there was a span of 8 bases. Germline loops: CDR1 GTSNPN, CDR2 SVGIG (reference sequence). The CDR3 coding sequence is TGTGCCTGGAGTACGGAACGGAACACTGAAGCTTTCTTT. It is translated as CAWSTERNTEAFF.

This clonotype was found many times. The rearrangement links TRBV28 to TRBJ2-2, with 8 nucleotides matching TRBD1. V lost 3 bases, J lost 7 bases, and 16 bases stayed unmatched. CDR3 size: 18 residues. Germline values: CDR1 MDHEN, CDR2 SYDVKM. CDR3 sequence reads: CASSFLTRTGLGGGELFF. The CDR3 DNA reads as TGTGCCAGCAGTTTCCTGACCCGGACAGGGTTAGGCGGCGGGGAGCTGTTTTTT.

The CDR3 nucleotides read TGTGCCAGCAGCTTAGGCGGACGGTGGAGCTCCTATAATTCACCCCTCCACTTT. It encodes CASSLGGRWSSYNSPLHF. The chain links TRBV11-2 to TRBJ1-6; D gene uncertain. The germline V gene encodes CDR1 SGHAT and CDR2 FQNNGV. The ends were cut back, 1 base at V and 0 bases at J, with 13 bases in the middle. The CDR3 is 18 amino acids.

The genes are TRBV6-5 and TRBJ2-1; D is undetermined. CDR1 is MNHEY, CDR2 SVGAGI, per germline. The CDR3 extends over 13 amino acids. The V and J ends lost 4 bases and 10 bases respectively, with 14 bases between them. CDR3 region: CASSSHSQGEQFF. DNA for the CDR3: TGTGCCAGCAGTTCCCACTCGCAAGGGGAGCAGTTCTTC.

This clonotype was seen more than once but under ten times. V gene TRBV4-1 combines with J gene TRBJ1-2; 8 bases map to TRBD1. V shed 5 bases, J shed 3 bases, and the junction held 5 bases outside the gene matches. The CDR3 runs to 14 residues. Germline values: CDR1 MGHRA, CDR2 YSYEKL. Written as DNA, the CDR3 is TGCGCCAGCAGCTGGACAGGGTTTGACTATGGCTACACCTTC. The encoded protein is CASSWTGFDYGYTF.

This clonotype was detected ten times or more. The CDR3: CSVEFWGLAGTYNEQFF. CDR3 bases: TGCAGCGTTGAATTCTGGGGACTAGCGGGTACCTACAATGAGCAGTTCTTC. This chain joins TRBV29-1 and TRBJ2-1; 12 bases are a match to TRBD2. CDR1 and CDR2 from the germline V gene are SQVTM and ANQGSEA. CDR3 size: 17 residues. With V trimmed by 2 bases and J by 2 bases, 7 bases remained unmatched.

This clonotype has just a few counts. The gene calls are TRBV9 and TRBJ1-1; perhaps TRBD1 as D (5 bases). CDR3 length equals 14 residues. Trimming took off 4 bases at V and 4 bases at J, with 14 bases between the two ends. Germline CDR1 SGDLS, CDR2 YYNGEE. The CDR3 region has the DNA TGTGCCAGCAGCCAGGGACGCCCGGGCACTGAAGCTTTCTTT. This encodes CASSQGRPGTEAFF.

This clonotype has more than one count but fewer than ten. The rearrangement uses TRBV5-1 and TRBJ2-7; TRBD2 matches 8 bases. This CDR3 spans 14 amino acids. Losses at the gene ends were 4 bases for V and 2 bases for J; bases not matched to a gene: 5. Germline V gives CDR1 SGHRS, CDR2 YFSETQ. CDR3 DNA sequence: TGCGCCAGCAGCATACTAGCGGAAGCCTACGAGCAGTACTTC. Its translation: CASSILAEAYEQYF.

This clonotype was observed at least ten times. This chain links TRBV27 with TRBJ1-2; tentative D call: TRBD1 (5 bases). Germline CDR1 and CDR2: MNHEY and SMNVEV (reference sequence). V lost 5 bases and J lost 4, with 17 bases in between. CDR3 length: 15 residues. The CDR3 DNA reads as TGTGCCAGCAGTGGAAGGCGGGACTCCCTCTATGGCTACACCTTC. The encoded protein is CASSGRRDSLYGYTF.

This clonotype was seen repeatedly, ten times or more. The rearrangement uses TRBV29-1 and TRBJ2-5; weak D call: TRBD2 (6 bases). Between the trimmed V and J ends, which lost 8 bases and 5 bases, there was a span of 12 bases. Germline-derived CDR1 and CDR2 are SQVTM and ANQGSEA. This CDR3 region has 11 residues. As DNA, the CDR3 is TGCAGCATTTACGGAGGGGAGACCCAGTACTTC. This encodes CSIYGGETQYF.

In this sample, this clonotype turned up a few times. The rearrangement joins TRBV15 to TRBJ2-6, with TRBD1 identical over 8 bases. V trimming: 3 bases; J trimming: 3 bases; junction bases outside the gene matches: 13. The germline CDR1 and CDR2 sequences are LNHNV and YYDKDF (reference sequence). The CDR3 has 19 residues. CDR3 bases: TGTGCCACCAGCAGTCCCGGCCAGGGGGCGGTTAGTGGGGCCAACGTCCTGACTTTC. Amino acid sequence: CATSSPGQGAVSGANVLTF.

Many counts were recorded for this clonotype. The CDR3 protein is CASSTRTSGGTDSWGYEQYF. CDR3 DNA: TGTGCCAGCAGTACCAGGACTAGCGGGGGTACCGACTCGTGGGGCTACGAGCAGTACTTC. The V call is TRBV6-1, the J call TRBJ2-7; 13 bases match TRBD2. This CDR3 contains 20 residues. CDR1 and CDR2 (germline): MNHNS, SASEGT. With 5 bases clipped from V and 3 bases from J, the junction kept 19 bases outside the gene matches.

The chain employs TRBV29-1 and TRBJ2-5; D unclear. This CDR3 region has 13 residues. CDR1 is SQVTM and CDR2 is ANQGSEA in the germline V gene. V was cut by 3 bases and J by 8 bases, with 16 bases left in between. The DNA of the CDR3 is TGCAGCGTTGATACTGACCGTCTTGGCACCCAGTACTTC. Its protein product is CSVDTDRLGTQYF. The full variable domain, completed using reference TRBV29-1 and TRBJ2-5, is SAVISQKPSRDICQRGTSLTIQCQVDSQVTMMFWYRQQPGQSLTLIATANQGSEATYESGFVIDKFPISRPNLTFSTLTVSNMSPEDSSIYLCSVDTDRLGTQYFGPGTRLLVL.